The 20 T cell receptor beta chains below come from one sample, sequenced in a study of T cells in Graves' hyperthyroidism and ophthalmopathy. Amplification yielded TCR beta CDR3 regions, with RNA transcripts as the source. During a first-round RT-PCR of the TCR CDR3, the HTBI primer set was used. TCRdb reprocessed the multiplex PCR reads with MiXCR, giving one entry per CDR3 protein. In the table there are more than 500,000 distinct CDR3 sequences, around 15% of which are singletons. Sample: blood. Receptor source: a woman under 40 with Graves' ophthalmopathy.

This clonotype was seen only a few times. This rearrangement joins TRBV3-1 to TRBJ2-5; TRBD2 aligns across 7 bases. Germline V gives CDR1 LGHDT, CDR2 YNNKEL (reference sequence). V was pared by 1 base and J by 3 bases, with 8 bases of the junction left unmatched. This CDR3 is built from 16 residues. CDR3 nucleotides: TGTGCCAGCAGCCAAGTTCGGGGGGTGGCGGAAGAGACCCAGTACTTC. Its protein product is CASSQVRGVAEETQYF.

This clonotype was seen repeatedly, ten times or more. V and J are TRBV12-3 or TRBV12-4 and TRBJ2-2; D is perhaps TRBD2 (5 bases). This CDR3 comprises 15 residues. V lost 2 bases, J lost 5 bases, and 12 bases lay in between. CDR3 sequence reads: CASSLSREWTGELFF. CDR3 nucleotide sequence: TGTGCCAGCAGTTTAAGTCGGGAATGGACCGGGGAGCTGTTTTTT.

V and J are TRBV6-1 and TRBJ2-7; TRBD1 might be the D (5 bases). Deletions cut 6 bases from V and 3 bases from J, with 15 bases between. The germline V gene encodes CDR1 MNHNS and CDR2 SASEGT. The CDR3 length is 14 residues. CDR3 sequence (DNA): TGTGCCAGCAGACCCCCAGGGTGGGTCTACGAGCAGTACTTC. Translating gives CASRPPGWVYEQYF.

This clonotype appeared many times. V usage is TRBV7-2 and J usage is TRBJ2-7; D gene uncertain. Germline V gene lookup returns CDR1 SGHTA and CDR2 FQGNSA. The CDR3 consists of 14 residues. V lost 4 bases and J 3 bases, leaving 13 bases between the germline ends. In nucleotides, the CDR3 is TGTGCCAGCAGCTCGGACCCATGGAGCTACGAGCAGTACTTC. Translation: CASSSDPWSYEQYF.

This clonotype was detected many times. The chain couples TRBV18 to TRBJ2-5, with D possibly TRBD1 on 5 matching bases. V was clipped by 6 bases and J by 13 bases, with 18 bases between them. The CDR3 is made up of 12 amino acids. CDR1 KGHSH and CDR2 LQKENI come from the germline V gene. Here the CDR3 reads CASSSNRGQRYF. The CDR3 nucleotides are TGTGCCAGCTCCAGTAACCGAGGACAACGGTACTTC.

The chain has TRBV7-9 and TRBJ1-1, with D unclear. The germline V gene encodes CDR1 SEHNR and CDR2 FQNEAQ (reference sequence). V was trimmed by 5 bases and J by 5 bases, leaving 21 bases between them. This CDR3 is built from 16 residues. CDR3 in DNA: TGTGCCAGCAGCCCGACGGTGGGTTGGTGGGAAACTGAAGCTTTCTTT. Protein product: CASSPTVGWWETEAFF. Full variable domain (missing parts from reference TRBV7-9 and TRBJ1-1): DTGVSQNPRHKITKRGQNVTFRCDPISEHNRLYWYRQTLGQGPEFLTYFQNEAQLEKSRLLSDRFSAERPKGSFSTLEIQRTEQGDSAMYLCASSPTVGWWETEAFFGQGTRLTVV.

In its sample, this clonotype was seen many times. The chain joins TRBV20-1 to TRBJ2-7, with TRBD1 matching over 7 bases. V lost 2 bases, J lost 9 bases, and 16 bases stayed unmatched. Looked up from germline, CDR1 is DFQATT and CDR2 is SNEGSKA (reference sequence). The CDR3 runs 15 residues. CDR3 sequence reads: CSARQPGQLSSGQYF. Here the CDR3 DNA reads TGCAGTGCTAGACAACCGGGACAGCTAAGCTCCGGGCAGTACTTC.

The CDR3 protein is CASSAPTRNEQFF. CDR3 bases: TGTGCCAGCAGCGCTCCAACTCGGAATGAGCAGTTCTTC. The chain recombines TRBV7-2 with TRBJ2-1; D not certain. CDR3 size: 13 residues. Germline loops: CDR1 SGHTA, CDR2 FQGNSA. Trimming shortened V by 5 bases and J by 7 bases, and 12 bases separated the two germline ends.

Ten or more counts support this clonotype. The chain has TRBV2 and TRBJ1-2; no reliable D call. The CDR3 runs 13 residues. The germline CDR1 and CDR2 sequences are SNHLY and FYNNEI. The V end lost 8 bases, the J end lost 2 bases, and 12 bases lay between the germline ends. CDR3 loop: CASSYPSNYGYTF. CDR3 DNA: TGTGCCAGCTCATACCCAAGCAACTATGGCTACACCTTC.

This chain connects TRBV4-3 to TRBJ2-1; D is unresolved. The V end lost 4 bases, the J end lost 8 bases, and 18 bases lay between the germline ends. The germline CDR1 and CDR2 sequences are LGHNA and YSLEER. CDR3 length: 15 amino acids. The CDR3 sequence: CASSPSGSIGYEQFF. In DNA form, the CDR3 reads TGCGCCAGCAGCCCCTCTGGATCAATTGGTTATGAGCAGTTCTTC.

This clonotype was counted at least ten times. The V call is TRBV7-9, the J call TRBJ2-7, with 8 nucleotides matching TRBD2. This CDR3 is 14 amino acids long. Germline V CDR1 and CDR2: SEHNR, FQNEAQ (reference sequence). V trimming: 4 bases; J trimming: 4 bases; junction bases outside the gene matches: 6. CDR3 nucleotides: TGTGCCAGCAGCTCGGAACTAGCGGCTTACGAGCAGTACTTC. This translates into CASSSELAAYEQYF.

This clonotype was seen at least ten times. The genes are TRBV7-4 and TRBJ1-6; unclear D gene. The V gene's germline CDR1 is SGHVT and CDR2 SQSDAQ. Trimming removed 2 bases from V and 5 bases from J, with 10 bases in between. The CDR3 spans 15 residues. This chain's CDR3 is CASSLWWPNNSPLHF. The CDR3 nucleotides read TGTGCCAGCAGCTTATGGTGGCCGAATAATTCACCCCTCCACTTT.

This clonotype was observed at least ten times. The V and J genes are TRBV4-3 and TRBJ2-7, with D perhaps TRBD2 (5 bases). This CDR3 spans 14 amino acids. V lost 1 base and J 0 bases, leaving 7 bases between the germline ends. Germline CDR1 reads LGHNA; CDR2 reads YSLEER. CDR3 in DNA: TGCGCCAGCAGCCAAGGAGGGAGCTCCTACGAGCAGTACTTC. As protein: CASSQGGSSYEQYF.

This clonotype was counted many times. CDR3 in amino acids: CASRTSGSSTDTQYF. The CDR3 nucleotides are TGTGCCAGCAGAACGAGCGGGAGCAGTACAGATACGCAGTATTTT. This chain joins TRBV12-3 or TRBV12-4 and TRBJ2-3; 8 bases align to TRBD2. The V segment lost 6 bases and the J segment 3 bases; nucleotides outside the gene matches: 8. The CDR3 is 15 residues long.

V and J are TRBV4-1 and TRBJ1-5; D possibly corresponds to TRBD1 (5 bases). CDR1 and CDR2 from the germline V gene are MGHRA and YSYEKL. The V end was cut by 4 bases, the J end by 3 bases, with 13 bases between. The CDR3 extends over 15 amino acids. The CDR3 is CASSLAMGVNQPQHF. DNA for the CDR3: TGCGCCAGCAGCCTAGCAATGGGGGTCAATCAGCCCCAGCATTTT.

CDR3 nucleotides: TGCAGTGCTGGATGGGACAGGGGCACCGGGGAGCTGTTTTTT. Translated: CSAGWDRGTGELFF. The rearrangement joins TRBV20-1 to TRBJ2-2; 10 bases line up with TRBD1. The CDR3 consists of 14 residues. Germline V gene sequence: CDR1 DFQATT, CDR2 SNEGSKA (reference sequence). V lost 5 bases and J lost 4; bases outside the gene matches: 4.

This clonotype was detected many times. The chain joins TRBV5-8 to TRBJ2-7, with D maybe TRBD1 (7 bases). Germline V gene sequence: CDR1 SGHTS, CDR2 YDEGEE. The CDR3 has 15 amino acids. V shed 0 bases and J shed 6 bases, with 16 bases lying between them. CDR3 nucleotides: TGTGCCAGCAGCTTGGTGGGACGACAGGGACTCGAGCAGTACTTC. It codes for CASSLVGRQGLEQYF.

In this sample, this clonotype turned up a few times. This chain joins TRBV6-2 or TRBV6-3 and TRBJ1-6; TRBD1 is a possible D gene (6 bases). The CDR3 runs to 18 residues. Trimming removed 0 bases from V and 7 bases from J, with 19 bases in between. Germline V gene sequence: CDR1 MNHEY, CDR2 SVGEGT. CDR3 sequence: CASSYSGPTGISNSPLHF. The CDR3, as DNA: TGTGCCAGCAGTTACTCGGGCCCTACAGGGATTTCGAATTCACCCCTCCACTTT.

In this sample, this clonotype turned up many times. The chain uses TRBV3-1 and TRBJ2-3, with D unresolved. The CDR3 has 15 amino acids. The germline CDR1 and CDR2 sequences are LGHDT and YNNKEL (reference sequence). Trimming shortened V by 0 bases and J by 2 bases, and 9 bases separated the two germline ends. The CDR3 here is CASSQDTHVTDTQYF. CDR3 in DNA: TGTGCCAGCAGCCAAGATACTCACGTCACAGATACGCAGTATTTT.

This clonotype was detected ten times or more. The CDR3 bases are TGTGCCAGCTCCCCCGGGGTGGCTAGCACAGATACGCAGTATTTT. Its translation is CASSPGVASTDTQYF. The chain recombines TRBV2 with TRBJ2-3; possibly TRBD2 for D (5 bases). The length of the CDR3 is 15 residues. From germline, CDR1 is SNHLY and CDR2 FYNNEI. V was shortened by 8 bases and J by 0 bases, with 15 bases between the two germline ends.